What follows are 24 T cell receptor beta chains derived from one specimen sequenced in a study of cytomegalovirus exposure and HLA in healthy donors. TCRdb's copy holds only in-frame clones and misses some; the assay was immunoSEQ multiplex PCR. Among 130,000 to 150,000 clones listed, approximately 93% were seen once. Source material: PBMCs. These receptors were taken from a man between 18 and 29 years old in good health and CMV-seronegative.

V gene TRBV6-5 combines with J gene TRBJ2-2, with D perhaps TRBD2 (5 bases). Trimming left V 5 bases short and J 3 bases short, with 10 bases between. CDR1 and CDR2 (germline): MNHEY, SVGAGI. The CDR3 is 14 residues long. The CDR3 DNA reads TGTGCCAGCAGTGAAGGAGCGGACACCGGGGAGCTGTTTTTT. Protein sequence: CASSEGADTGELFF.

This chain links TRBV5-4 with TRBJ2-7; D call uncertain. Germline CDR1 SGHNT, CDR2 YYREEE (reference sequence). Trimming removed 0 bases from V and 4 bases from J, with 11 bases in between. The CDR3 is made up of 14 amino acids. This CDR3 reads CASSLAGAEYEQYF. In nucleotides, the CDR3 is TGTGCCAGCAGCTTGGCCGGAGCCGAATACGAGCAGTACTTC.

V is TRBV10-1 and J is TRBJ2-3; 7 nucleotides align to TRBD2. Per germline, CDR1 WNHNN and CDR2 SYGVQD (reference sequence). The CDR3 runs 14 residues. V shed 0 bases, J shed 8 bases, and the junction held 5 bases outside the gene matches. This CDR3 is CASSESLAGVTQYF. CDR3 nucleotide sequence: TGCGCCAGCAGTGAGTCCCTGGCGGGGGTTACGCAGTATTTT.

V is TRBV18 and J is TRBJ2-7; 7 positions match TRBD1. Germline V gene sequence: CDR1 KGHSH, CDR2 LQKENI. The CDR3 is made up of 15 amino acids. With 3 bases clipped from V and 3 bases from J, the junction kept 8 bases outside the gene matches. CDR3 sequence (DNA): TGTGCCAGCTCACCGTCCGGGACAGTCCTCTACGAGCAGTACTTC. Translation: CASSPSGTVLYEQYF. Supplemented by reference TRBV18 and TRBJ2-7, the full variable domain reads NAGVMQNPRHLVRRRGQEARLRCSPMKGHSHVYWYRQLPEEGLKFMVYLQKENIIDESGMPKERFSAEFPKEGPSILRIQQVVRGDSAAYFCASSPSGTVLYEQYFGPGTRLTVT.

The chain has TRBV4-3 and TRBJ1-2; D uncertain. Germline assignment: CDR1 LGHNA and CDR2 YSLEER. The germline V and J ends were trimmed by 0 bases and 7 bases, with 15 bases remaining between them. The CDR3 consists of 15 residues. The DNA of the CDR3 is TGCGCCAGCAGCCAAGATCGTCAGAAAAGAATTGGCTACACCTTC. It codes for CASSQDRQKRIGYTF.

About this clone itself: In the same sample, other DNA sequences code for this CDR3. V is TRBV9 and J is TRBJ1-3; possible D gene TRBD1, 6 bases. CDR3 length equals 14 residues. Trimming shortened V by 0 bases and J by 4 bases, and 8 bases separated the two germline ends. The germline gives CDR1 SGDLS, CDR2 YYNGEE. The CDR3: CASSVGQGGNTIYF. The CDR3 DNA is TGTGCCAGCAGCGTAGGCCAGGGGGGAAACACCATATATTTT. The entire variable domain, with the rest obtained from reference TRBV9 and TRBJ1-3, is as follows: DSGVTQTPKHLITATGQRVTLRCSPRSGDLSVYWYQQSLDQGLQFLIQYYNGEERAKGNILERFSAQQFPDLHSELNLSSLELGDSALYFCASSVGQGGNTIYFGEGSWLTVV.

V is TRBV19 and J is TRBJ2-3; D is perhaps TRBD2 (5 bases). The V end was cut by 1 base, the J end by 0 bases, with 8 bases between. Germline values: CDR1 LNHDA, CDR2 SQIVND (reference sequence). CDR3 length: 15 residues. CDR3 protein: CASSIGSGSTDTQYF. The CDR3 nucleotides are TGTGCCAGTAGTATAGGCAGCGGTAGCACAGATACGCAGTATTTT.

This chain connects TRBV5-1 to TRBJ2-2; a weak D match, TRBD1 (5 bases). Germline assignment: CDR1 SGHRS and CDR2 YFSETQ. The CDR3 spans 15 residues. Trimming stripped 2 bases from V and 1 base from J, with 9 bases between. In DNA, the CDR3 is TGCGCCAGCAGCTTAGGCGACAGGAACACCGGGGAGCTGTTTTTT. The encoded protein is CASSLGDRNTGELFF.

The J gene is TRBJ1-2, the V gene TRBV11-2; D gene unclear. Germline CDR1 is SGHAT and CDR2 is FQNNGV. The CDR3 has 13 amino acids. V was cut by 1 base and J by 4 bases, with 7 bases left in between. The CDR3: CASSLGGGYGYTF. CDR3 nucleotides: TGTGCCAGCAGCTTAGGAGGCGGCTATGGCTACACCTTC.

This chain joins TRBV2 and TRBJ2-7; 7 bases are shared with TRBD1. This CDR3 contains 14 residues. Germline CDR1 SNHLY, CDR2 FYNNEI. After removal of 5 bases from V and 0 bases from J, the junction contained 4 bases not matched to a gene. The CDR3 region has the DNA TGTGCCAGCAGTAAGGGGGCCCCCTCCTACGAGCAGTACTTC. This encodes CASSKGAPSYEQYF.

V usage is TRBV28 and J usage is TRBJ2-3; possibly TRBD2 for D (5 bases). The CDR3 length is 11 residues. V gave up 8 bases and J gave up 6 bases, with 9 bases separating them. Looked up from germline, CDR1 is MDHEN and CDR2 is SYDVKM. The CDR3 region is CASGLVDTQYF. The CDR3 bases are TGTGCCAGCGGACTGGTGGATACGCAGTATTTT.

The rearrangement links TRBV6-1 to TRBJ1-4; tentatively, D is TRBD1 (6 bases). Trimming left V 7 bases short and J 3 bases short, with 15 bases between. In germline, CDR1 is MNHNS, CDR2 SASEGT. CDR3 size: 15 residues. The CDR3 loop is CASIPKGGSNEKLFF. CDR3 in DNA: TGTGCCAGCATCCCCAAGGGGGGGTCTAATGAAAAACTGTTTTTT.

V usage is TRBV9 and J usage is TRBJ1-2, with unresolved D. Germline V gene sequence: CDR1 SGDLS, CDR2 YYNGEE. V was trimmed by 0 bases and J by 0 bases, leaving 9 bases between them. The CDR3 totals 15 residues. CDR3 region: CASSVGASPNYGYTF. CDR3 nucleotide sequence: TGTGCCAGCAGCGTAGGAGCATCTCCTAACTATGGCTACACCTTC.

The CDR3 here is CFPTRGYEQYV. DNA for the CDR3: TGTTTTCCTACCCGGGGATACGAGCAGTACGTC. The rearrangement links TRBV6-6 to TRBJ2-7; the D gene is possibly TRBD2 (5 bases). The CDR3 loop spans 11 amino acids. Germline loops: CDR1 MNHNY, CDR2 SVGAGI (reference sequence).

This clone was seen only once. J is TRBJ1-1 and V is TRBV12-5; 11 nucleotides line up with TRBD1. Germline-derived CDR1 and CDR2 are LGHNT and FRNRAP. J was trimmed by 4 bases and V by 5 bases; bases with no gene match: 3. This CDR3 region has 14 residues. CDR3 nucleotide sequence: TGTGCTAGTGGTGCCGGGACAGGGGGCACTGAAGCTTTCTTT. It codes for CASGAGTGGTEAFF. The full variable domain, rest sourced from reference TRBV12-5 and TRBJ1-1, is DARVTQTPRHKVTEMGQEVTMRCQPILGHNTVFWYRQTMMQGLELLAYFRNRAPLDDSGMPKDRFSAEMPDATLATLKIQPSEPRDSAVYFCASGAGTGGTEAFFGQGTRLTVV.

The chain is built from TRBV5-1 and TRBJ2-7, with 14 bases aligning to TRBD2. Germline V gene sequence: CDR1 SGHRS, CDR2 YFSETQ. With V trimmed by 3 bases and J by 0 bases, 5 bases remained unmatched. The CDR3 consists of 17 residues. Written as DNA, the CDR3 is TGCGCCAGCAGCTGGGGACTAGCGGGGGCGAACTCCTACGAGCAGTACTTC. It is translated as CASSWGLAGANSYEQYF.

This clone turned up a few times. The chain joins TRBV5-1 to TRBJ1-6; 9 positions match TRBD1. Germline V CDR1 and CDR2: SGHRS, YFSETQ. The CDR3 has 17 amino acids. V shed 2 bases, J shed 4 bases, and the junction held 7 bases outside the gene matches. The CDR3: CASSFLSGTGYNSPLHF. The DNA of the CDR3 is TGCGCCAGCAGCTTCCTCTCCGGGACAGGGTATAATTCACCCCTCCACTTT.

This sequence joins TRBV7-2 and TRBJ2-1, with 7 bases aligning to TRBD1. Germline V gives CDR1 SGHTA, CDR2 FQGNSA. Germline trimming cut 6 bases from V and 0 bases from J; bases unmatched to any gene: 5. CDR3 length: 15 amino acids. The CDR3 region is CASRIAGGSYNEQFF. For the CDR3, the DNA is TGTGCCAGCAGGATCGCAGGGGGCTCCTACAATGAGCAGTTCTTC.

The chain carries TRBV10-2 and TRBJ1-1; D might be TRBD1 (6 bases). The CDR3 length is 13 residues. The V gene's germline CDR1 is WSHSY and CDR2 SAAADI. Trimming cost V 8 bases and J 1 base, with 11 bases left between them. CDR3: CASGIGGNTEAFF. The CDR3 coding sequence is TGCGCCAGCGGAATAGGGGGGAACACTGAAGCTTTCTTT.

The chain combines TRBV7-9 with TRBJ1-1, with 8 bases fitting TRBD1. J lost 1 base, V lost 3 bases, and 4 bases had no gene match. Germline loops: CDR1 SEHNR, CDR2 FQNEAQ (reference sequence). The CDR3 consists of 15 residues. The CDR3 here is CASSFRTGTNTEAFF. Here the CDR3 DNA reads TGTGCCAGCAGCTTCCGGACAGGGACGAACACTGAAGCTTTCTTT.

The chain recombines TRBV6-6 with TRBJ1-2; TRBD1 aligns across 8 bases. V lost 3 bases to trimming and J lost 3 bases; unmatched junction nucleotides: 6. From germline, CDR1 is MNHNY and CDR2 SVGAGI (reference sequence). The CDR3 contains 15 residues. The CDR3 coding sequence is TGTGCCAGCAGTTATCGCGGACAGGGAGACTATGGCTACACCTTC. Translation: CASSYRGQGDYGYTF.

The CDR3 region is CASSPLAGLSTDTQYF. Here the CDR3 DNA reads TGCGCCAGCAGCCCCCTAGCGGGATTGAGCACAGATACGCAGTATTTT. This chain links TRBV4-1 with TRBJ2-3, with 9 bases that match TRBD2. This CDR3 has 16 amino acids. The V gene end was trimmed by 4 bases and the J gene end by 0 bases; junction bases not matched to a gene: 5. The V gene's germline CDR1 is MGHRA and CDR2 YSYEKL.

J is TRBJ1-5 and V is TRBV28; no reliable D call. Germline lookup yields CDR1 MDHEN and CDR2 SYDVKM. V lost 1 base and J 5 bases, leaving 3 bases between the germline ends. The CDR3 runs to 12 residues. The CDR3 is CASSLSYQPQHF. The CDR3 nucleotides are TGTGCCAGCAGTTTATCGTATCAGCCCCAGCATTTT.

This rearrangement joins TRBV18 to TRBJ2-7; TRBD2 matches 9 bases. The germline CDR1 and CDR2 sequences are KGHSH and LQKENI. The V gene end was trimmed by 5 bases and the J gene end by 2 bases; junction bases not matched to a gene: 10. This CDR3 has 16 residues. In DNA, the CDR3 is TGTGCCAGCTCATCGACCCAGCGGGGGGCCACCTACGAGCAGTACGTC. Amino acid sequence: CASSSTQRGATYEQYV.